There are a few counts of the clone carrying this T cell receptor beta chain. The data stem from a study of T cell repertoires in cytomegalovirus infection. Study at large: Public TCR beta signatures provided an indication of both CMV infection and a matching HLA type.

V shed 5 bases and J shed 7 bases, with 18 bases lying between them. Germline assignment: CDR1 SGHVS and CDR2 FQNEAQ. CDR3 length equals 14 residues. TCRdb reprocessed the reads with MiXCR, giving one entry per CDR3 protein. The profile shows 150,000 to 200,000 distinct CDR3 sequences, roughly 20% of them singletons. The receptor was isolated from a human donor in good health (CMV status not recorded). Some clones in this sample may be carry-over from other donors' samples. The J gene is TRBJ2-7, the V gene TRBV7-8; no clear D. Sequencing input: PBMCs. The CDR3: CASSPRSLVREQYF. The CDR3 DNA reads TGTGCCAGCAGCCCGAGGTCGCTTGTTAGGGAGCAGTACTTC.